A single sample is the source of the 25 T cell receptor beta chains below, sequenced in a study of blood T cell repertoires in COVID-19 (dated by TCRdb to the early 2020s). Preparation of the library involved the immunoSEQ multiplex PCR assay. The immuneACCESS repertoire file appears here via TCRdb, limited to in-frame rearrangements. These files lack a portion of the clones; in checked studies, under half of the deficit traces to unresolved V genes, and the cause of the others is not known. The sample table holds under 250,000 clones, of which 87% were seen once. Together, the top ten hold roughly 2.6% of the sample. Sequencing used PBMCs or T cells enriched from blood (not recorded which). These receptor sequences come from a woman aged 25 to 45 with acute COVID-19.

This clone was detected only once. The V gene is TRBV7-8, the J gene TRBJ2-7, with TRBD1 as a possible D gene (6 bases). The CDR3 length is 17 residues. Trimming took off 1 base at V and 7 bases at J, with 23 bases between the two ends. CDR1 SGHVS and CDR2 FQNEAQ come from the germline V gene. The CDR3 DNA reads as TGTGCCAGCAGCTTAGTTCGGACAGCTGTTCTTCCTAAAGAGCAGTACTTC. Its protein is CASSLVRTAVLPKEQYF.

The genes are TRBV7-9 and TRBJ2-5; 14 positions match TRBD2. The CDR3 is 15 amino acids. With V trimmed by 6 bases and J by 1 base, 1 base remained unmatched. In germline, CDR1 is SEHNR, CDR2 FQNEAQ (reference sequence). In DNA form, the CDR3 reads TGTGCCAGCAGGGGACTAGCGGGGGTCCAAGAGACCCAGTACTTC. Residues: CASRGLAGVQETQYF.

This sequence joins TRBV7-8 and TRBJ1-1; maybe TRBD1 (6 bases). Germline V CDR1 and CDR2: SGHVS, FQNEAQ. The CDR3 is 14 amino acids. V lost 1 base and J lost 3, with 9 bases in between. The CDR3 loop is CASSLEDSYTEAFF. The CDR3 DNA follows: TGTGCCAGCAGCTTAGAGGACAGTTACACTGAAGCTTTCTTT.

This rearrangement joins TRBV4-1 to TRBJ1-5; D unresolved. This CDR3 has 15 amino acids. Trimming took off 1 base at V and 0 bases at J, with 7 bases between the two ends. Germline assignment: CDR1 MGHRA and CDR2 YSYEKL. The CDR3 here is CASSQGSYSNQPQHF. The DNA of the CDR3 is TGCGCCAGCAGCCAAGGGTCCTATAGCAATCAGCCCCAGCATTTT.

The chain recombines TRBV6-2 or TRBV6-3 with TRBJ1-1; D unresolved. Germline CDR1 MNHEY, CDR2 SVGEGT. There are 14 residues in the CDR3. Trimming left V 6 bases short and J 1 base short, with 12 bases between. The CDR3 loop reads CASSLGGSNTEAFF. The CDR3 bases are TGTGCCAGCAGCCTCGGAGGGTCGAACACTGAAGCTTTCTTT.

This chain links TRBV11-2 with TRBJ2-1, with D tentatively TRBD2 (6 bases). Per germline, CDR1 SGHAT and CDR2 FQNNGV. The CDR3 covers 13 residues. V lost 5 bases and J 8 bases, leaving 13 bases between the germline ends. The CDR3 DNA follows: TGTGCCAGCAGCCACCCCGCGGGGTATGAGCAGTTCTTC. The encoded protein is CASSHPAGYEQFF.

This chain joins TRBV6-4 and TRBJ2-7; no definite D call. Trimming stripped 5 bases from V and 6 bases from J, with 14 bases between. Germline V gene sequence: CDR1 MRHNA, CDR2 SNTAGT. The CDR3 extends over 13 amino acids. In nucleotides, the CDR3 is TGTGCCAGCAGTCACCTCCGTTTAGCCGAGCAGTACTTC. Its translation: CASSHLRLAEQYF.

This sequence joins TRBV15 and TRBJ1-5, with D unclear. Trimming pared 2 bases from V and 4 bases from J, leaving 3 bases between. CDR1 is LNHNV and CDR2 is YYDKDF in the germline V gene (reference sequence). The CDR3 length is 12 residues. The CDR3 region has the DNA TGTGCCACCAGCAGATATAATCAGCCCCAGCATTTT. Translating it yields CATSRYNQPQHF.

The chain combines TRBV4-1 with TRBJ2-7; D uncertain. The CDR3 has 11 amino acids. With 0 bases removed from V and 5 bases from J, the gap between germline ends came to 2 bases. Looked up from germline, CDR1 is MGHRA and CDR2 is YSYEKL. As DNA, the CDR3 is TGCGCCAGCAGCCAAGATAACGAGCAGTACTTC. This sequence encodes CASSQDNEQYF.

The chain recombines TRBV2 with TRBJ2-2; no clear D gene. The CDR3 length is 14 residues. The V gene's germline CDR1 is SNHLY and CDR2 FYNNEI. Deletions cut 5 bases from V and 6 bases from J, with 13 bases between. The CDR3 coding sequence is TGTGCCAGCAGTCCAGACTTCGCCCCCGGGGAGCTGTTTTTT. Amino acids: CASSPDFAPGELFF. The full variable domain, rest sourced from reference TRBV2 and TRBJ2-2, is EPEVTQTPSHQVTQMGQEVILRCVPISNHLYFYWYRQILGQKVEFLVSFYNNEISEKSEIFDDQFSVERPDGSNFTLKIRSTKLEDSAMYFCASSPDFAPGELFFGEGSRLTVL.

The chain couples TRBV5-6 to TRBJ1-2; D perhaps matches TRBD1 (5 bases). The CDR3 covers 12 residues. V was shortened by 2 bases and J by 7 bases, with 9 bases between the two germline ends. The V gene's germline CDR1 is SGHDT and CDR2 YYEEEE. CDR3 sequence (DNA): TGTGCCAGCAGCTTTCGGGGGAGTGGCTACACCTTC. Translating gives CASSFRGSGYTF.

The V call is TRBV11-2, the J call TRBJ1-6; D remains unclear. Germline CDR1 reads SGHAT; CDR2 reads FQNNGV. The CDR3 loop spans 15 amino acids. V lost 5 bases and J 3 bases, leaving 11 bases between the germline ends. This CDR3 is CASSGRQHYNSPLHF. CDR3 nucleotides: TGTGCCAGCAGCGGGCGACAACACTATAATTCACCCCTCCACTTT.

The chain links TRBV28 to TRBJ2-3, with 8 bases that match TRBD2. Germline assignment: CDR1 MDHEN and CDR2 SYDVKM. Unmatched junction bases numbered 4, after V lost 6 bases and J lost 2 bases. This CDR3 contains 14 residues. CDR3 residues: CASSPGGPTDTQYF. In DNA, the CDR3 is TGTGCCAGCAGCCCGGGGGGGCCCACAGATACGCAGTATTTT.

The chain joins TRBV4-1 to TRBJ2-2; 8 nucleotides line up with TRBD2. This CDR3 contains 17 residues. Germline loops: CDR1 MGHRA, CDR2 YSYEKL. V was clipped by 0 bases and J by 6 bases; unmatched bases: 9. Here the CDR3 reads CASSQDLSVAGPGELFF. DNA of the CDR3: TGCGCCAGCAGCCAAGACTTGTCGGTAGCGGGGCCCGGGGAGCTGTTTTTT.

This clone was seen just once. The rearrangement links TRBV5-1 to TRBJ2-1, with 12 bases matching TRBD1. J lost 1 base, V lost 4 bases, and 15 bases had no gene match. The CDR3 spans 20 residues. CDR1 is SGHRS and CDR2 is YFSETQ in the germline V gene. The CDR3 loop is CASSLNPGQGALTSYNEQFF. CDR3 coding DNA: TGCGCCAGCAGCCTTAATCCGGGACAGGGGGCCCTCACATCCTACAATGAGCAGTTCTTC.

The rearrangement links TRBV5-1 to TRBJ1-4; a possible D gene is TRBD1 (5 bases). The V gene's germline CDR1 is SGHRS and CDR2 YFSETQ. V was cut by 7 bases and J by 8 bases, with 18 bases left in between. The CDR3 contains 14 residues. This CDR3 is CASGTGTIREKLFF. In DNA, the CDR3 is TGCGCCAGCGGTACAGGCACGATTAGGGAAAAACTGTTTTTT.

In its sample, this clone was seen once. The CDR3 DNA follows: TGTGCCAGCAGCTTAGCAGGGACTGGAAACACCATATATTTT. Amino acids: CASSLAGTGNTIYF. The chain couples TRBV11-2 to TRBJ1-3, with D possibly being TRBD1 (5 bases). The CDR3 spans 14 residues. V shed 1 base and J shed 2 bases, with 6 bases lying between them. CDR1 and CDR2 from the germline V gene are SGHAT and FQNNGV.

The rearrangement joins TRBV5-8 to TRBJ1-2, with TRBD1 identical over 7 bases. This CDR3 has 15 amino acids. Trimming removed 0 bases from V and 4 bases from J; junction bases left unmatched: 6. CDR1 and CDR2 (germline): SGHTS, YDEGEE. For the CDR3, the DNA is TGTGCCAGCAGCTTGGAGAGGGGGCGAGGCTATGGCTACACCTTC. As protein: CASSLERGRGYGYTF. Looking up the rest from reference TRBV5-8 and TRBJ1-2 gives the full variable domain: EAGVTQSPTHLIKTRGQQATLRCSPISGHTSVYWYQQALGLGLQFLLWYDEGEERNRGNFPPRFSGRQFPNYSSELNVNALELEDSALYLCASSLERGRGYGYTFGSGTRLTVV.

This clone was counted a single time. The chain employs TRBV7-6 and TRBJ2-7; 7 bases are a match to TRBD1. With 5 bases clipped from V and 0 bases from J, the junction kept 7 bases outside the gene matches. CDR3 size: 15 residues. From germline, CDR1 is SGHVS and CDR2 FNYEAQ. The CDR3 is CASSNRQGLSYEQYF. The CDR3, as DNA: TGTGCCAGCAGCAACCGACAGGGCCTCTCCTACGAGCAGTACTTC.

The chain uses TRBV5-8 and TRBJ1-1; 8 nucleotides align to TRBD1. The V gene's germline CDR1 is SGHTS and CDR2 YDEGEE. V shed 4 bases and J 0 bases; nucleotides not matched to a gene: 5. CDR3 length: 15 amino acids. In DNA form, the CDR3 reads TGTGCCAGCAGCCTGAGGACAGGGATGAACACTGAAGCTTTCTTT. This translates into CASSLRTGMNTEAFF.

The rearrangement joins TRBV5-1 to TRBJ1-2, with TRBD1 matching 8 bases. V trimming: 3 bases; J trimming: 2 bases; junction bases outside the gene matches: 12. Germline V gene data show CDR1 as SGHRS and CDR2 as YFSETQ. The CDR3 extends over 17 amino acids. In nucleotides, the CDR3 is TGCGCCAGCAGCTGGGGGGCAGGGGGCCAGGGAAACTATGGCTACACCTTC. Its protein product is CASSWGAGGQGNYGYTF. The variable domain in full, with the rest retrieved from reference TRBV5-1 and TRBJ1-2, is KAGVTQTPRYLIKTRGQQVTLSCSPISGHRSVSWYQQTPGQGLQFLFEYFSETQRNKGNFPGRFSGRQFSNSRSEMNVSTLELGDSALYLCASSWGAGGQGNYGYTFGSGTRLTVV.

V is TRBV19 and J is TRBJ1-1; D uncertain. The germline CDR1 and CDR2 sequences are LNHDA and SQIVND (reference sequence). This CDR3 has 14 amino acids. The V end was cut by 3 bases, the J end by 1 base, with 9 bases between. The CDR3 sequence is CASSISRENTEAFF. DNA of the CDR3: TGTGCCAGTAGTATTAGTCGGGAGAACACTGAAGCTTTCTTT.

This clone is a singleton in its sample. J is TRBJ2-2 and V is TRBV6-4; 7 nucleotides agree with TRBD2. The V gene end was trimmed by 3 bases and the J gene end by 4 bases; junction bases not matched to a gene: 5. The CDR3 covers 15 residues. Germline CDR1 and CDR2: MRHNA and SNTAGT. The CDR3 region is CASSDPQRGTGELFF. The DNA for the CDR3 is TGTGCCAGCAGTGATCCACAGCGGGGCACCGGGGAGCTGTTTTTT.

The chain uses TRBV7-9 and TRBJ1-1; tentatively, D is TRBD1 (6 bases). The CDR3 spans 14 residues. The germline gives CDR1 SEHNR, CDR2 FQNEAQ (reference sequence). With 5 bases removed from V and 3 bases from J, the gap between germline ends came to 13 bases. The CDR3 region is CASSLQGGDTEAFF. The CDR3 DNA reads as TGTGCCAGCAGCCTACAGGGAGGGGACACTGAAGCTTTCTTT.

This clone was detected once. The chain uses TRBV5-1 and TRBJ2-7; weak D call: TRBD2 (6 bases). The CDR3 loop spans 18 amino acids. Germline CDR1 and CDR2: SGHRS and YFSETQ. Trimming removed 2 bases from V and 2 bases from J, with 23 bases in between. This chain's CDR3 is CASSLGALGGSTPYEQYF. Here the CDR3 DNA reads TGCGCCAGCAGCTTAGGAGCCCTTGGAGGGAGCACCCCCTACGAGCAGTACTTC.